Following are 25 T cell receptor beta chains from one sample sequenced in a study of blood T cell repertoires in COVID-19. Clones were read by immunoSEQ multiplex PCR, and TCRdb kept only the in-frame ones, dropping some. The data show approximately 7,600 clones, 80% to 90% seen once. Material: peripheral blood. These receptors originate from a human donor in a cohort sampled during active COVID-19.

The V gene is TRBV18, the J gene TRBJ2-1, with TRBD2 identical over 8 bases. V was clipped by 5 bases and J by 2 bases; unmatched bases: 5. The length of the CDR3 is 15 residues. The germline V gene has CDR1 KGHSH and CDR2 LQKENI. The CDR3 DNA is TGTGCCAGCTCATCAGGACTAGCAGCCTACAATGAGCAGTTCTTC. Encoded protein: CASSSGLAAYNEQFF.

The chain has TRBV28 and TRBJ2-7; maybe TRBD2 (5 bases). The CDR3 contains 13 residues. Germline CDR1 MDHEN, CDR2 SYDVKM. Trimming stripped 0 bases from V and 5 bases from J, with 8 bases between. Here the CDR3 reads CASSLWGSDEQYF. The CDR3 DNA is TGTGCCAGCAGTTTATGGGGGAGCGACGAGCAGTACTTC.

The genes are TRBV28 and TRBJ2-3, with 7 nucleotides matching TRBD1. V dropped 3 bases and J dropped 7; count of bases not matched to a gene: 10. Per the germline V gene, CDR1 is MDHEN and CDR2 is SYDVKM. CDR3 length: 15 amino acids. CDR3 nucleotide sequence: TGTGCCAGCAGTTTCACAGGGGACACTCCGCATACGCAGTATTTT. Its translation is CASSFTGDTPHTQYF.

V is TRBV18 and J is TRBJ1-2; possibly TRBD1 for D (5 bases). Germline V gives CDR1 KGHSH, CDR2 LQKENI. V lost 1 base to trimming and J lost 6 bases, with 9 bases between them. This CDR3 is 13 amino acids long. The CDR3 reads CASSPRRVDGYTF. DNA of the CDR3: TGTGCCAGCTCACCACGCAGGGTGGATGGCTACACCTTC.

The chain has TRBV9 and TRBJ1-3, with a tentative D call TRBD1 (5 bases). Germline V gene data show CDR1 as SGDLS and CDR2 as YYNGEE. The CDR3 consists of 18 residues. V lost 0 bases and J lost 2, with 18 bases in between. The DNA of the CDR3 is TGTGCCAGCAGCGTAGCCCCTATAGGGGCTATCGCTGGAAACACCATATATTTT. Translating it yields CASSVAPIGAIAGNTIYF.

The V gene is TRBV5-1, the J gene TRBJ1-2; 8 bases are shared with TRBD1. The CDR3 contains 17 residues. Germline V CDR1 and CDR2: SGHRS, YFSETQ. The trim removed 1 base at V and 3 bases at J, leaving 11 bases unmatched. The CDR3 coding sequence is TGCGCCAGCAGCTTGAATACCGGGACAGGTGACTACTATGGCTACACCTTC. This translates into CASSLNTGTGDYYGYTF.

The rearrangement links TRBV27 to TRBJ2-7, with 11 bases identical to TRBD1. The CDR3 spans 15 residues. Germline CDR1 is MNHEY and CDR2 is SMNVEV (reference sequence). V shed 2 bases and J 0 bases; nucleotides not matched to a gene: 0. The CDR3 DNA reads TGTGCCAGCAGTTTAGGGACAGGGGGCTCCTACGAGCAGTACTTC. Protein product: CASSLGTGGSYEQYF.

V gene TRBV2 combines with J gene TRBJ2-5; the D gene is possibly TRBD2 (6 bases). The CDR3 length is 14 residues. V was pared by 8 bases and J by 1 base, with 14 bases between. CDR1 SNHLY and CDR2 FYNNEI come from the germline V gene. CDR3 sequence (DNA): TGTGCCAGCCTCTCGACGGGACTCCAAGAGACCCAGTACTTC. As protein: CASLSTGLQETQYF. The variable domain in full, completed from reference TRBV2 and TRBJ2-5, reads EPEVTQTPSHQVTQMGQEVILRCVPISNHLYFYWYRQILGQKVEFLVSFYNNEISEKSEIFDDQFSVERPDGSNFTLKIRSTKLEDSAMYFCASLSTGLQETQYFGPGTRLLVL.

This CDR3 is CASSFPSLDRELFF. The CDR3 DNA sequence: TGTGCCAGCAGTTTCCCTAGCCTGGACCGGGAGCTGTTTTTT. V gene TRBV28 combines with J gene TRBJ2-2, with D maybe TRBD2 (5 bases). The CDR3 consists of 14 residues. The germline V and J ends were trimmed by 3 bases and 9 bases, with 14 bases remaining between them. Germline V CDR1 and CDR2: MDHEN, SYDVKM.

The chain links TRBV30 to TRBJ2-7; maybe TRBD1 (7 bases). CDR3 length equals 13 residues. The ends were cut back, 2 bases at V and 3 bases at J, with 11 bases in the middle. CDR1 GTSNPN and CDR2 SVGIG come from the germline V gene (reference sequence). The CDR3 nucleotides are TGTGCCTGGAGTCAGGGGGACTTCTACGAGCAGTACTTC. Translated, it gives CAWSQGDFYEQYF.

The J gene is TRBJ2-1, the V gene TRBV7-6; the match to TRBD2 covers 10 bases. The V segment lost 4 bases and the J segment 0 bases; nucleotides outside the gene matches: 3. The germline V gene has CDR1 SGHVS and CDR2 FNYEAQ. This CDR3 is 16 amino acids long. The CDR3 loop is CASSSLAGSSYNEQFF. DNA of the CDR3: TGTGCCAGCAGCTCACTAGCGGGGAGCTCCTACAATGAGCAGTTCTTC.

The chain couples TRBV7-9 to TRBJ2-1, with D possibly matching TRBD2 (6 bases). Germline CDR1 is SEHNR and CDR2 is FQNEAQ (reference sequence). There are 16 residues in the CDR3. V lost 5 bases and J 3 bases, leaving 17 bases between the germline ends. As DNA, the CDR3 is TGTGCCAGCAGCATTGGGGGGTTTTCGGTCTACAATGAGCAGTTCTTC. Translating it yields CASSIGGFSVYNEQFF.

The genes are TRBV13 and TRBJ2-3, with D possibly matching TRBD1 (5 bases). The CDR3 is 14 residues long. The germline gives CDR1 PRHDT, CDR2 FYEKMQ (reference sequence). V lost 4 bases to trimming and J lost 2 bases, with 10 bases between them. CDR3 DNA sequence: TGTGCCAGCAGCTCCAGGGCCAACACAGATACGCAGTATTTT. Protein: CASSSRANTDTQYF.

CDR3 bases: TGTGCCAGCAACAACGGGATGAACACTGAAGCTTTCTTT. Translation gives CASNNGMNTEAFF. The chain couples TRBV5-4 to TRBJ1-1; no clear D gene. With 6 bases removed from V and 0 bases from J, the gap between germline ends came to 9 bases. Germline CDR1 and CDR2: SGHNT and YYREEE (reference sequence). This CDR3 comprises 13 residues.

The J gene is TRBJ1-2, the V gene TRBV18, with 9 bases that match TRBD1. The V gene's germline CDR1 is KGHSH and CDR2 LQKENI. The CDR3 runs 14 residues. The trim removed 4 bases at V and 2 bases at J, leaving 2 bases unmatched. In DNA form, the CDR3 reads TGTGCCAGCTCACGGACAGGGGAAAACTATGGCTACACCTTC. This translates into CASSRTGENYGYTF.

The CDR3 reads CASTRGSETQYF. The CDR3 DNA reads TGTGCCAGCACCCGGGGGTCAGAGACCCAGTACTTC. The gene calls are TRBV7-9 and TRBJ2-5; TRBD2 might be the D (6 bases). The CDR3 spans 12 residues. CDR1 is SEHNR, CDR2 FQNEAQ, per germline (reference sequence). The ends were cut back, 7 bases at V and 4 bases at J, with 10 bases in the middle. The full variable domain, completed using reference TRBV7-9 and TRBJ2-5, is DTGVSQNPRHKITKRGQNVTFRCDPISEHNRLYWYRQTLGQGPEFLTYFQNEAQLEKSRLLSDRFSAERPKGSFSTLEIQRTEQGDSAMYLCASTRGSETQYFGPGTRLLVL.

The table lists this clone with a count of one. V gene TRBV5-1 combines with J gene TRBJ2-2; no clear D gene. Trimming removed 0 bases at V and 3 bases at J, with 12 bases between. Germline CDR1 is SGHRS and CDR2 is YFSETQ. CDR3 length: 16 amino acids. DNA for the CDR3: TGCGCCAGCAGCTTGGCTGGTGGGCTCTACACCGGGGAGCTGTTTTTT. It specifies CASSLAGGLYTGELFF. Together with reference TRBV5-1 and TRBJ2-2, the CDR3 gives the full variable domain: KAGVTQTPRYLIKTRGQQVTLSCSPISGHRSVSWYQQTPGQGLQFLFEYFSETQRNKGNFPGRFSGRQFSNSRSEMNVSTLELGDSALYLCASSLAGGLYTGELFFGEGSRLTVL.

This chain joins TRBV15 and TRBJ2-6; D not certain. Per the germline V gene, CDR1 is LNHNV and CDR2 is YYDKDF (reference sequence). This CDR3 contains 16 residues. V was shortened by 0 bases and J by 1 base, with 7 bases between the two germline ends. Written as DNA, the CDR3 is TGTGCCACCAGCAGAGATCGGGTATCTGGGGCCAACGTCCTGACTTTC. Protein: CATSRDRVSGANVLTF.

The rearrangement joins TRBV28 to TRBJ2-2, with D possibly TRBD1 on 6 matching bases. Trimming stripped 6 bases from V and 6 bases from J, with 14 bases between. This CDR3 region has 14 residues. The germline V gene has CDR1 MDHEN and CDR2 SYDVKM. In nucleotides, the CDR3 is TGTGCCAGCAGAAGGACAGAGGTGGCCGGGGAGCTGTTTTTT. Its protein product is CASRRTEVAGELFF. The full variable domain, with the rest looked up from reference TRBV28 and TRBJ2-2, is DVKVTQSSRYLVKRTGEKVFLECVQDMDHENMFWYRQDPGLGLRLIYFSYDVKMKEKGDIPEGYSVSREKKERFSLILESASTNQTSMYLCASRRTEVAGELFFGEGSRLTVL.

J is TRBJ2-5 and V is TRBV18; D is perhaps TRBD2 (5 bases). V lost 11 bases and J 5 bases, leaving 15 bases between the germline ends. CDR1 is KGHSH, CDR2 LQKENI, per germline. This CDR3 region has 12 residues. CDR3 protein: CAGGPAAETQYF. The CDR3 region has the DNA TGTGCCGGAGGCCCGGCGGCGGAGACCCAGTACTTC. The full variable domain, its missing parts supplied by reference TRBV18 and TRBJ2-5, is NAGVMQNPRHLVRRRGQEARLRCSPMKGHSHVYWYRQLPEEGLKFMVYLQKENIIDESGMPKERFSAEFPKEGPSILRIQQVVRGDSAAYFCAGGPAAETQYFGPGTRLLVL.

A remark on this clone: A junction boundary mismatches the germline segment, possibly from a read error. This rearrangement joins TRBV7-8 to TRBJ1-1; D gene ambiguous. The length of the CDR3 is 11 residues. Looked up from germline, CDR1 is SGHVS and CDR2 is FQNEAQ. The CDR3 DNA follows: TGTGCCAGCAGCTTAGGGCCACTCGGGGAGTTT. Amino acids: CASSLGPLGEF.

The J gene is TRBJ2-7, the V gene TRBV28; a possible D gene is TRBD2 (6 bases). The germline gives CDR1 MDHEN, CDR2 SYDVKM. This CDR3 has 13 residues. Trimming removed 6 bases at V and 3 bases at J, with 12 bases between. The CDR3 here is CASRQGLYYEQYF. The DNA for the CDR3 is TGTGCCAGCAGGCAGGGACTTTACTACGAGCAGTACTTC.

The chain links TRBV18 to TRBJ2-3; 8 bases fit TRBD2. The CDR3 is made up of 15 amino acids. The V segment lost 3 bases and the J segment 1 base; nucleotides outside the gene matches: 3. Per the germline V gene, CDR1 is KGHSH and CDR2 is LQKENI. CDR3 coding DNA: TGTGCCAGCTCACCGCAGACTAGCGGCACAGATACGCAGTATTTT. Translating gives CASSPQTSGTDTQYF.

The chain has TRBV30 and TRBJ2-5; the match to TRBD1 covers 9 bases. V gave up 0 bases and J gave up 8 bases; unmatched junction bases: 7. CDR3 length: 14 residues. Germline V CDR1 and CDR2: GTSNPN, SVGIG (reference sequence). The CDR3 sequence is CAWSVPGQGVTQYF. The CDR3 coding sequence is TGTGCCTGGAGTGTACCGGGACAGGGTGTAACCCAGTACTTC.

The table lists this clone with a count of one. The J gene is TRBJ2-2, the V gene TRBV24-1; 9 nucleotides match TRBD1. The CDR3 has 16 amino acids. The germline gives CDR1 KGHDR, CDR2 SFDVKD. With V trimmed by 1 base and J by 4 bases, 3 bases remained unmatched. This chain's CDR3 is CATSDFGQGITGELFF. The DNA for the CDR3 is TGTGCCACCAGTGATTTCGGACAGGGGATCACCGGGGAGCTGTTTTTT.